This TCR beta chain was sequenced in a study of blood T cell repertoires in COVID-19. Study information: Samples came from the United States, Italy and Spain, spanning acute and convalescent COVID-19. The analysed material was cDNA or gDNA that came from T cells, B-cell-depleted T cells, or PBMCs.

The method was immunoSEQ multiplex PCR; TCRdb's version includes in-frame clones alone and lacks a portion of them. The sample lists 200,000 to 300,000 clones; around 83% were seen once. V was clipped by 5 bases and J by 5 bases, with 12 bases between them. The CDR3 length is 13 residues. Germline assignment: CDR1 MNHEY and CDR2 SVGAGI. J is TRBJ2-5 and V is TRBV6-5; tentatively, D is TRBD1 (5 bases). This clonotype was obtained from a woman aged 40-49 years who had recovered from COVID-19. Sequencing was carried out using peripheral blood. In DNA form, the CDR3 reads TGTGCCAGCAGTCGGATCAAGGGGGAGACCCAGTACTTC. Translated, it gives CASSRIKGETQYF.